This TCR beta chain was profiled in a study of T-cell memory formation after mild COVID-19 (dated by TCRdb to about 2021). At the level of the whole study: Most TCR sequence clusters were specific to one of the two donors. In a couple of donors, T-cell clones that expanded and contracted after mild COVID-19 were followed by sequencing TCRalpha and TCRbeta repertoires longitudinally. Two young, previously healthy adult volunteers made up the cohort, one male and one female. Results the study describes overall, beyond this receptor: The second-wave clones that peaked on day 37 were not confirmed to be SARS-CoV-2 specific. The detection of some responding clones in pre-infection memory suggests that pre-existing cross-reactive memory T cells joined the SARS-CoV-2 response. Only two mild cases were covered by the study, and larger cohorts that include severe cases with pre-infection samples were considered necessary. Contracting CD4+ clones were found mainly in CM and EM memory subsets, while CD8+ clones were enriched in EMRA. Clones contracting from day 15 to 85 had balanced CD4/CD8 phenotypes, while a second wave expanding from day 15 to 37 was biased towards CD4+.

PBMCs were isolated by Ficoll-Paque density gradient centrifugation. The sequencer listed for this sample is Illumina NovaSeq 6000. TCRalpha and TCRbeta cDNA libraries were constructed by 5'RACE with constant-segment primers, with sample barcodes and unique molecular identifiers being introduced. RNA was extracted from every sample with Trizol reagent. Library amplification was performed in two PCR steps, and a second sample barcode and Illumina TruSeq adapters were introduced in the second step. Libraries were sequenced on an Illumina NovaSeq with 2 x 150 bp paired-end reads. On the authors' methods: Reads were demultiplexed and collapsed into UMI-guided consensus sequences with migec v1.2.7. With mixcr v2.1.11, UMI consensuses were aligned to TRA and TRB V and J templates and assembled into clonotypes. Clonotypes were classified as expanded or contracted when called significant by both edgeR and NoisET, with noise models trained on biological replicates. For edgeR calls, a false discovery rate-adjusted p below 0.01 and a log2 fold-change threshold of 1 were applied. As an exploratory analysis of dynamics, max-normalized trajectories of the 1000 most abundant clonotypes were examined by PCA with hierarchical clustering. Separately sequenced CD4+ and CD8+ repertoires were used to assign the CD4 or CD8 phenotype of responding clones. In TCRdb, the public reads were trimmed at Q25 with fastp and aligned with MiXCR, with productive beta chains retained. Every entry covers one CDR3 protein and lists the most common genes and DNA from its rows. TCRdb, not the original authors, processed these V and J calls. The sample table lists roughly 150,000 distinct CDR3 sequences, 14% to 15% of them with a count of one. The ten largest make up approximately 30% of the sample.

The CDR3, from cysteine to phenylalanine, totals 15 residues. CDR3 DNA is the only sequence kept; it has 45 bases, read in frame from the first base. Relative to germline, V is 4 bases shorter and J is 2 bases shorter, with 13 bases between their ends. CDR1 and CDR2, looked up from the germline V gene, are KGHDR and SFDVKD. As concerns this clonotype: Its target antigen remains unknown. Per-base qualities were not stored, and no clone one base away is much larger.

The chain couples TRBV24-1 to TRBJ1-2; a weak D assignment points to TRBD1 (6 bases agree). The source of this sequence is an adult woman who had mild COVID-19 (a few samples of this study predate the infection). The sample titles of this study are shuffled in the database, so cell type and time point are left out; the donor was told from shared clones. The sample consisted of PBMCs or a T cell subset sorted from them (not recorded which). In nucleotide form, the sequence is TGTGCCACCAGTGACCCGACAGGAACCAACTATGGCTACACCTTC. It encodes CATSDPTGTNYGYTF.